These 17 T cell receptor delta chains were sequenced from one sample in a study of gamma-delta T cells after stem cell transplantation. TCRdb re-called clones from the RT-PCR reads via CATT. The table lists under 2,000 delta-chain clones, roughly 14% of them singletons. The sample consisted of gamma-delta T cells. These receptors originate from a human donor. It is not recorded whose cells these are; they may come from a transplant donor.

This clone is medium-sized in the sample. The chain carries TRDV2 and TRDJ1; 10 bases align to TRDD3. Per germline, CDR1 GEAIGNYY and CDR2 EKD. The ends lost 1 base at V and 0 bases at J; junction bases unmatched: 10. There are 18 residues in the CDR3. The CDR3, as DNA: TGTGCCTGTGACACAGTCGATGGGGGATACCGGTACACCGATAAACTCATCTTT. The encoded protein is CACDTVDGGYRYTDKLIF.

The chain couples TRDV2 to TRDJ1; possible D gene TRDD3, 6 bases. TCRdb supplies no J gene; here it was assigned by aligning the nucleotide sequence to germline. Trimming took off 0 bases at V and 0 bases at J, with 22 bases between the two ends. This CDR3 region has 19 residues. In germline, CDR1 is GEAIGNYY, CDR2 EKD. CDR3: CACDTVSRGGAQYTDKLIF. CDR3 in DNA: TGTGCCTGTGACACCGTATCCCGTGGGGGGGCCCAGTACACCGATAAACTCATCTTT.

This chain uses TRDV2 with TRDJ1; 7 bases match TRDD3. TCRdb gives no J gene; it was assigned here by matching the DNA to germline. Germline CDR1 is GEAIGNYY and CDR2 is EKD. The CDR3 is 15 residues long. V was clipped by 1 base and J by 2 bases; unmatched bases: 6. CDR3 residues: CACDTGGGMTDKLIF. DNA for the CDR3: TGTGCCTGTGACACAGGAGGGGGGATGACCGATAAACTCATCTTT.

This clone has a handful of counts. The same CDR3 can be traced to other DNA sequences in this sample. The chain employs TRDV2 and TRDJ3; 12 bases align to TRDD3. The V gene end was trimmed by 0 bases and the J gene end by 0 bases; junction bases not matched to a gene: 2. The CDR3 has 19 residues. Germline lookup yields CDR1 GEAIGNYY and CDR2 EKD. The CDR3 region has the DNA TGTGCCTGTGACACCGTACTGGGGGATACCTCCTGGGACACCCGACAGATGTTTTTC. Amino acids: CACDTVLGDTSWDTRQMFF.

This clone turned up a few times. The sample carries other DNA sequences with the same CDR3. The gene calls are TRDV2 and TRDJ1; 10 bases map to TRDD3. Germline assignment: CDR1 GEAIGNYY and CDR2 EKD. V gave up 1 base and J gave up 0 bases; unmatched junction bases: 4. The CDR3 covers 16 residues. CDR3 loop: CACDTLGDKYTDKLIF. DNA of the CDR3: TGTGCCTGTGACACTCTGGGGGATAAGTACACCGATAAACTCATCTTT.

This clone occurred a few times. The V gene is TRDV2, the J gene TRDJ1, with D possibly being TRDD2 or TRDD3 (5 bases each). The CDR3 runs to 24 residues. The V end lost 3 bases, the J end lost 2 bases, and 42 bases lay between the germline ends. Germline V gives CDR1 GEAIGNYY, CDR2 EKD. The DNA for the CDR3 is TGTGCCTGTGACCTTTTATCTACCCAAACGCCTTCGACGCCGTCTGGGCGTGAGACCGATAAACTCATCTTT. Its protein product is CACDLLSTQTPSTPSGRETDKLIF.

A word on this clone: TCRdb shows a much larger clone's protein in place of this DNA's translation, and the two differ at residue 13, likely through a read error; the protein shown is translated from the DNA. The chain uses TRDV2 and TRDJ1; 13 bases agree with TRDD3. Germline V gene sequence: CDR1 GEAIGNYY, CDR2 EKD. The length of the CDR3 is 17 residues. This CDR3 is CACDSLLGDTHTNKLIF. CDR3 nucleotides: TGTGCCTGTGACAGCCTACTGGGGGATACGCACACCAATAAACTCATCTTT.

This clone was recorded only once. A read error may account for a junction end that differs from germline. This chain uses TRDV2 with TRDJ2; perhaps TRDD3 as D (6 bases). TCRdb gives no J gene; it was assigned here by matching the DNA to germline. The CDR3 has 18 residues. Germline V gives CDR1 GEAIGNYY, CDR2 EKD. CDR3 loop: CACDTRGDPRALTAKLFF. CDR3 in DNA: TGCGCCTGTGACACGCGGGGGGACCCCAGGGCTTTGACAGCAAAACTCTTCTTT.

By sample fraction, this clone is hyperexpanded. Other DNA sequences in this specimen translate into the identical CDR3. The chain couples TRDV2 to TRDJ1; D is ambiguous. Deletions cut 3 bases from V and 0 bases from J, with 10 bases between. Germline CDR1 and CDR2: GEAIGNYY and EKD. This CDR3 has 14 amino acids. The CDR3 DNA is TGTGCCTGTGACCATATTGCAAACACCGATAAACTCATCTTT. As protein: CACDHIANTDKLIF.

In this sample, this clone turned up a few times. This likely stems from a read error, as it lies one base from a far larger clone. The chain employs TRDV2 and TRDJ1; D might be TRDD3 (5 bases). Per the germline V gene, CDR1 is GEAIGNYY and CDR2 is EKD. This CDR3 comprises 18 residues. The ends were cut back, 5 bases at V and 7 bases at J, with 31 bases in the middle. This CDR3 reads CACGPVLVPSNMEPKLIF. CDR3 DNA sequence: TGTGCCTGTGGCCCAGTACTGGTGCCATCCAATATGGAACCTAAACTCATCTTT.

As for this clone: This likely came from a read error, as a far larger clone is one base away. The same CDR3 also results from other DNA sequences found in this sample. This chain joins TRDV2 and TRDJ3; 12 bases are shared with TRDD3. The CDR3 has 20 residues. The germline gives CDR1 GEAIGNYY, CDR2 EKD. In DNA, the CDR3 is TGTGCCTGTGACTCAATACTGGGGGATACTAGCTCCTGGGACACCCGGCAGATGTTTTTC. Its protein product is CACDSILGDTSSWDTRQMFF.

This clone was seen only a few times. The chain uses TRDV2 and TRDJ2; TRDD3 aligns across 12 bases. The CDR3 contains 20 residues. Germline-derived CDR1 and CDR2 are GEAIGNYY and EKD. After removal of 3 bases from V and 13 bases from J, the junction contained 26 bases not matched to a gene. CDR3 amino acids: CACDPIRLVLGDTNKAPLFF. DNA for the CDR3: TGTGCCTGTGACCCCATCCGTCTCGTACTGGGGGATACCAATAAAGCCCCACTCTTCTTT.

In its sample, this clone was seen a few times. The chain uses TRDV2 and TRDJ1; 8 nucleotides align to TRDD3. The germline V gene has CDR1 GEAIGNYY and CDR2 EKD. This CDR3 spans 15 amino acids. Unmatched junction bases numbered 8, after V lost 1 base and J lost 5 bases. Here the CDR3 DNA reads TGTGCCTGTGACACGACTGGGGGCCATCGGGATAAACTCATCTTT. Translated, it gives CACDTTGGHRDKLIF.

V and J are TRDV2 and TRDJ1, with 9 bases matching TRDD3. V lost 0 bases and J lost 2; bases outside the gene matches: 12. This CDR3 has 18 residues. Germline CDR1 reads GEAIGNYY; CDR2 reads EKD. The chain's CDR3 is CACDTVLGDARETDKLIF. The CDR3 nucleotides are TGTGCCTGTGACACCGTCCTGGGGGATGCAAGAGAGACCGATAAACTCATCTTT.

This clone was seen only a few times. A far larger clone differs by one base, so this is likely a read error. The genes are TRDV2 and TRDJ3, with 7 positions matching TRDD3. Looked up from germline, CDR1 is GEAIGNYY and CDR2 is EKD. The CDR3 extends over 20 amino acids. Unmatched junction bases numbered 13, after V lost 3 bases and J lost 0 bases. The chain's CDR3 is CACDSAEGDALSWDTRQMFF. The CDR3 bases are TGTGCCTGTGACTCCGCGGAGGGGGATGCCCTCTCCTGGGACACCCGACAGATGTTTTTC.

Remarks on this clone: A read error may account for a junction end that differs from germline. The chain joins TRDV2 to TRDJ1; D not resolved. TCRdb carries no J gene annotation; the J gene was assigned here by matching the DNA with germline. Germline values: CDR1 GEAIGNYY, CDR2 EKD. The CDR3 is made up of 18 amino acids. The CDR3 coding sequence is TGTGCCTATGACACCGGGCCACGGGTGGGCGATTACACCGATAAACTCATCTTT. Its protein product is CAYDTGPRVGDYTDKLIF.

The count of this clone is one. The chain combines TRDV2 with TRDJ1, with 7 bases identical to TRDD3. Germline matching of the DNA provided the J gene here, since TCRdb leaves it blank. This CDR3 region has 15 residues. With 1 base clipped from V and 3 bases from J, the junction kept 7 bases outside the gene matches. Germline V gene data show CDR1 as GEAIGNYY and CDR2 as EKD. CDR3 coding DNA: TGTGCCTGTGACACAGTAGGGGGGATTCCCGATAAACTCATCTTT. Its translation: CACDTVGGIPDKLIF.